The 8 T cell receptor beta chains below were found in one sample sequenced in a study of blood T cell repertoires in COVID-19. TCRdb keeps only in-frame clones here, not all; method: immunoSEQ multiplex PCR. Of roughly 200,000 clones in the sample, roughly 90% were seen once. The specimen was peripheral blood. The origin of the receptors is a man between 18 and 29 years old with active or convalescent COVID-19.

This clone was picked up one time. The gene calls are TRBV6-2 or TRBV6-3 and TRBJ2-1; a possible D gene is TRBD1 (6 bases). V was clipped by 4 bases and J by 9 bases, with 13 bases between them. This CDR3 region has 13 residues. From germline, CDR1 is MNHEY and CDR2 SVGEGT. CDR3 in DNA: TGTGCCAGCAGTTGGGAAACAGGGAGTGAGCAGTTCTTC. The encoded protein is CASSWETGSEQFF.

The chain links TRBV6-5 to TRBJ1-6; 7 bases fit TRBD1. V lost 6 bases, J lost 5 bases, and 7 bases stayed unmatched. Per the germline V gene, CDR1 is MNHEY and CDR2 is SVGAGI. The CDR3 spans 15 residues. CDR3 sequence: CASSVGTVNNSPLHF. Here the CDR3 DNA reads TGTGCCAGCAGCGTAGGGACAGTTAATAATTCACCCCTCCACTTT.

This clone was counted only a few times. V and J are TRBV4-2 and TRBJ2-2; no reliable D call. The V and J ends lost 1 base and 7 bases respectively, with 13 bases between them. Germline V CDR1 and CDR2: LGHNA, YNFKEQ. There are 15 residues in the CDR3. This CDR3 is CASSQVATRGGELFF. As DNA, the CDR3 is TGTGCCAGCAGCCAAGTGGCGACCCGCGGCGGGGAGCTGTTTTTT.

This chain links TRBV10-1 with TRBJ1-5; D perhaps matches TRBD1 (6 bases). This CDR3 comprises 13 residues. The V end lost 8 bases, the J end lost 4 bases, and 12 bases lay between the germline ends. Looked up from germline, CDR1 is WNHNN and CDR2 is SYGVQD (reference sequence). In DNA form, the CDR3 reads TGCGCCAGCCCTAGACAGGAGAATCAGCCCCAGCATTTT. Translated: CASPRQENQPQHF.

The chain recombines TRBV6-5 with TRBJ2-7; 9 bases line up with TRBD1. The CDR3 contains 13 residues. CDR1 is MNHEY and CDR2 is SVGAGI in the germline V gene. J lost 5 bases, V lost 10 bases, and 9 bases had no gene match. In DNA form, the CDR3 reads TGTGCCACCGGGACAGGGTGGGGGAACGAGCAGTACTTC. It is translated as CATGTGWGNEQYF.

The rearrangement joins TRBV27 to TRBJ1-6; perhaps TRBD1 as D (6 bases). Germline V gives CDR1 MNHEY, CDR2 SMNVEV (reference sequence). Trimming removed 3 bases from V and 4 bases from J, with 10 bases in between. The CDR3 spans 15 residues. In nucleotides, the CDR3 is TGTGCCAGCAGTTTGGCGGGGGCTTATAATTCACCCCTCCACTTT. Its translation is CASSLAGAYNSPLHF.

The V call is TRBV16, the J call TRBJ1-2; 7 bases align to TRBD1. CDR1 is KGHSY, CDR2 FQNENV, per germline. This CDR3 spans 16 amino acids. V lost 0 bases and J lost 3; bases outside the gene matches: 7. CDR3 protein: CASSQSRTGQDYGYTF. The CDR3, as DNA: TGTGCCAGCAGCCAATCGAGAACTGGACAGGACTATGGCTACACCTTC. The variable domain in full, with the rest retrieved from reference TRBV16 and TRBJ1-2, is GEEVAQTPKHLVRGEGQKAKLYCAPIKGHSYVFWYQQVLKNEFKFLISFQNENVFDETGMPKERFSAKCLPNSPCSLEIQATKLEDSAVYFCASSQSRTGQDYGYTFGSGTRLTVV.

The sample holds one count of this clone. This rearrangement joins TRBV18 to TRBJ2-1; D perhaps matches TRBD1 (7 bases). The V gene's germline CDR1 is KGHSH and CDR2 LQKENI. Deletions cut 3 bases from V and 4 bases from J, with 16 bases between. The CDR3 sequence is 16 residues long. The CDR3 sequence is CASSPFTGDSYNEQFF. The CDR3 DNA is TGTGCCAGCTCACCGTTCACAGGGGACTCTTACAATGAGCAGTTCTTC.